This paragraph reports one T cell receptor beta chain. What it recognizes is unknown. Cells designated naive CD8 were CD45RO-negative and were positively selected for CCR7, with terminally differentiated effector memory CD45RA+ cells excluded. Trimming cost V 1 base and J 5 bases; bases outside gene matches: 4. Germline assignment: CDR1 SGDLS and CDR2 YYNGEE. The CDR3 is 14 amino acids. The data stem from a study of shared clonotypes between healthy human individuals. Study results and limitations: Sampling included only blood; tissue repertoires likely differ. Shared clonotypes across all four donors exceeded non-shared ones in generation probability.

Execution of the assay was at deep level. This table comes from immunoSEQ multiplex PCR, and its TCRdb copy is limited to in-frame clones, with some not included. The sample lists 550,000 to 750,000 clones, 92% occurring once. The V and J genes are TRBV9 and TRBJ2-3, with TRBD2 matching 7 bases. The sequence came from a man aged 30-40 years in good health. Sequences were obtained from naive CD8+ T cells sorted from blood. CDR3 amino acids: CASSVPTGGDTQYF. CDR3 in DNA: TGTGCCAGCAGCGTACCGACGGGAGGAGATACGCAGTATTTT. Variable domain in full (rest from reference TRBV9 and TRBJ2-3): DSGVTQTPKHLITATGQRVTLRCSPRSGDLSVYWYQQSLDQGLQFLIQYYNGEERAKGNILERFSAQQFPDLHSELNLSSLELGDSALYFCASSVPTGGDTQYFGPGTRLTVL.